A single sample gave rise to the 18 T cell receptor beta chains below, sequenced in a study of T cell clones after liver transplantation. Data came from immunoSEQ multiplex PCR; TCRdb stores just in-frame clones and leaves some out. The profile covers tens of thousands of clones, with roughly 92% appearing a single time and just under 25% taken by the ten largest. The sample was CD8+ T cells from blood, taken around 25 months after liver transplant. All receptors derive from a human patient who received a liver transplant. Some T cells could come from the graft donor.

The chain has TRBV27 and TRBJ2-7; D unclear. The CDR3 length is 12 residues. Germline V gene lookup returns CDR1 MNHEY and CDR2 SMNVEV (reference sequence). Trimming removed 6 bases at V and 9 bases at J, with 15 bases between. The CDR3 reads CASRGSGWVQYF. CDR3 in DNA: TGTGCCAGCAGAGGGTCAGGCTGGGTGCAGTACTTC.

The chain recombines TRBV9 with TRBJ2-5, with TRBD1 matching 10 bases. Germline V gene sequence: CDR1 SGDLS, CDR2 YYNGEE. The CDR3 is 15 amino acids. Losses at the gene ends were 4 bases for V and 5 bases for J; bases not matched to a gene: 8. The DNA of the CDR3 is TGTGCCAGCAGCTGGACAGGGGGTTTTTCTGAGACCCAGTACTTC. The encoded protein is CASSWTGGFSETQYF.

The rearrangement links TRBV12-5 to TRBJ1-6; D is unresolved. V was clipped by 0 bases and J by 7 bases, with 16 bases between them. Per germline, CDR1 LGHNT and CDR2 FRNRAP. The length of the CDR3 is 17 residues. CDR3 protein: CASGLVRAGGSNSPLHF. The CDR3 nucleotides read TGTGCTAGTGGTTTGGTAAGGGCCGGAGGGTCCAATTCACCCCTCCACTTT.

The chain joins TRBV15 to TRBJ2-7; either TRBD1 or TRBD2 may supply D (5 bases each). V was clipped by 0 bases and J by 4 bases, with 10 bases between them. Germline V CDR1 and CDR2: LNHNV, YYDKDF (reference sequence). There are 14 residues in the CDR3. The CDR3 region is CATSRDRGVYEQYF. CDR3 DNA sequence: TGTGCCACCAGCAGAGATAGAGGGGTGTACGAGCAGTACTTC.

This chain joins TRBV2 and TRBJ2-1; TRBD2 aligns across 13 bases. Germline CDR1 is SNHLY and CDR2 is FYNNEI. The J segment lost 8 bases and the V segment lost 7 bases, leaving 5 bases of the junction unmatched. The CDR3 extends over 14 amino acids. The chain's CDR3 is CASTGTSGMYEQFF. CDR3 nucleotide sequence: TGTGCCAGCACCGGGACTAGCGGGATGTATGAGCAGTTCTTC.

Comment on this clone: Different DNA sequences within this sample yield the same CDR3. The chain carries TRBV29-1 and TRBJ2-7, with 7 nucleotides matching TRBD2. CDR1 is SQVTM and CDR2 is ANQGSEA in the germline V gene. Trimming cost V 3 bases and J 3 bases; bases outside gene matches: 5. The CDR3 contains 13 residues. The CDR3 DNA follows: TGCAGCGTTGAGGGGGGGACTTTCTACGAGCAGTACTTC. It translates to CSVEGGTFYEQYF.

The chain couples TRBV11-3 to TRBJ2-7, with TRBD2 identical over 8 bases. CDR3 length: 16 amino acids. Unmatched junction bases numbered 13, after V lost 6 bases and J lost 3 bases. The germline gives CDR1 SGHNT, CDR2 YENEEA. CDR3 loop: CASRVVSGGENYEQYF. The CDR3 DNA is TGTGCCAGCAGGGTTGTAAGCGGGGGAGAAAACTACGAGCAGTACTTC.

The chain couples TRBV19 to TRBJ2-3, with D perhaps matching TRBD1 or TRBD2 (6 bases each). This CDR3 spans 16 amino acids. CDR1 and CDR2 from the germline V gene are LNHDA and SQIVND (reference sequence). V lost 5 bases, J lost 3 bases, and 18 bases lay in between. CDR3 sequence reads: CASSPPLWGATDTQYF. The CDR3, as DNA: TGTGCCAGTAGTCCCCCTTTATGGGGGGCAACAGATACGCAGTATTTT.

The chain joins TRBV5-4 to TRBJ2-3; 9 bases match TRBD2. The J segment lost 0 bases and the V segment lost 0 bases, leaving 11 bases of the junction unmatched. Germline V gene lookup returns CDR1 SGHNT and CDR2 YYREEE (reference sequence). CDR3 length: 19 residues. CDR3 DNA sequence: TGTGCCAGCAGCTTGGATTTTGGCGGGAGGGATCCTAGCACAGATACGCAGTATTTT. As protein: CASSLDFGGRDPSTDTQYF.

This rearrangement joins TRBV7-3 to TRBJ2-3; 7 bases are shared with TRBD1. The CDR3 totals 15 residues. The trim removed 4 bases at V and 3 bases at J, leaving 7 bases unmatched. CDR1 and CDR2 from the germline V gene are SGHTA and FQGTGA. The CDR3 sequence is CASSSTGVKTDTQYF. DNA of the CDR3: TGTGCCAGCAGCTCAACAGGGGTGAAAACAGATACGCAGTATTTT.

The chain couples TRBV28 to TRBJ2-7; 7 bases fit TRBD2. V trimming: 2 bases; J trimming: 2 bases; junction bases outside the gene matches: 3. This CDR3 has 14 residues. Germline V CDR1 and CDR2: MDHEN, SYDVKM. The DNA of the CDR3 is TGTGCCAGCAGTTTAGCGGGAGACGCCTACGAGCAGTACTTC. Its protein is CASSLAGDAYEQYF.

The gene calls are TRBV7-8 and TRBJ2-2; 9 positions match TRBD2. Losses at the gene ends were 1 base for V and 6 bases for J; bases not matched to a gene: 9. The CDR3 contains 17 residues. Germline loops: CDR1 SGHVS, CDR2 FQNEAQ. CDR3 amino acids: CASSLGPGTSSSGELFF. CDR3 in DNA: TGTGCCAGCAGCTTAGGTCCCGGGACTAGCTCCTCCGGGGAGCTGTTTTTT.

CDR3 DNA: TGTGCCAGCAGTAAACCCGACATCTACTCCTACAATGAGCAGTTCTTC. It codes for CASSKPDIYSYNEQFF. The rearrangement links TRBV28 to TRBJ2-1; D gene ambiguous. The CDR3 sequence is 16 residues long. Germline-derived CDR1 and CDR2 are MDHEN and SYDVKM. Trimming shortened V by 5 bases and J by 0 bases, and 14 bases separated the two germline ends.

The chain recombines TRBV27 with TRBJ1-6, with D maybe TRBD1 (6 bases). The CDR3 runs to 15 residues. The germline CDR1 and CDR2 sequences are MNHEY and SMNVEV (reference sequence). V was trimmed by 4 bases and J by 10 bases, leaving 17 bases between them. The CDR3 loop reads CASSSRGGFGSPLHF. CDR3 DNA sequence: TGTGCCAGCAGTTCCAGGGGCGGGTTTGGGTCACCCCTCCACTTT.

J is TRBJ1-1 and V is TRBV5-5, with unresolved D. Deletions cut 1 base from V and 1 base from J, with 11 bases between. The germline gives CDR1 SGHKS, CDR2 YYEKEE (reference sequence). This CDR3 is built from 15 residues. CDR3 loop: CASSLIEVGNTEAFF. The DNA for the CDR3 is TGTGCCAGCAGCTTGATTGAGGTAGGGAACACTGAAGCTTTCTTT.

The V call is TRBV23-1, the J call TRBJ1-1; no clear D gene. Being an ORF, TRBV23-1 has a function that is uncertain. CDR3 length: 13 amino acids. V gave up 4 bases and J gave up 0 bases, with 6 bases separating them. The CDR3 reads CASSREMNTEAFF. The CDR3 DNA is TGCGCCAGCAGTCGAGAGATGAACACTGAAGCTTTCTTT.

The V and J genes are TRBV9 and TRBJ1-3, with 9 bases aligning to TRBD1. The CDR3 totals 14 residues. From germline, CDR1 is SGDLS and CDR2 YYNGEE. J was trimmed by 4 bases and V by 2 bases; bases with no gene match: 1. CDR3 loop: CASSVGTGGNTIYF. CDR3 nucleotide sequence: TGTGCCAGCAGCGTTGGGACAGGGGGAAACACCATATATTTT.

The rearrangement links TRBV4-2 to TRBJ2-5; no clear D. The CDR3 is made up of 13 amino acids. The germline V gene encodes CDR1 LGHNA and CDR2 YNFKEQ. V dropped 1 base and J dropped 1 base, with 4 bases sitting between them. The CDR3 region is CASSQGAQETQYF. The CDR3 bases are TGTGCCAGCAGCCAAGGGGCCCAAGAGACCCAGTACTTC.